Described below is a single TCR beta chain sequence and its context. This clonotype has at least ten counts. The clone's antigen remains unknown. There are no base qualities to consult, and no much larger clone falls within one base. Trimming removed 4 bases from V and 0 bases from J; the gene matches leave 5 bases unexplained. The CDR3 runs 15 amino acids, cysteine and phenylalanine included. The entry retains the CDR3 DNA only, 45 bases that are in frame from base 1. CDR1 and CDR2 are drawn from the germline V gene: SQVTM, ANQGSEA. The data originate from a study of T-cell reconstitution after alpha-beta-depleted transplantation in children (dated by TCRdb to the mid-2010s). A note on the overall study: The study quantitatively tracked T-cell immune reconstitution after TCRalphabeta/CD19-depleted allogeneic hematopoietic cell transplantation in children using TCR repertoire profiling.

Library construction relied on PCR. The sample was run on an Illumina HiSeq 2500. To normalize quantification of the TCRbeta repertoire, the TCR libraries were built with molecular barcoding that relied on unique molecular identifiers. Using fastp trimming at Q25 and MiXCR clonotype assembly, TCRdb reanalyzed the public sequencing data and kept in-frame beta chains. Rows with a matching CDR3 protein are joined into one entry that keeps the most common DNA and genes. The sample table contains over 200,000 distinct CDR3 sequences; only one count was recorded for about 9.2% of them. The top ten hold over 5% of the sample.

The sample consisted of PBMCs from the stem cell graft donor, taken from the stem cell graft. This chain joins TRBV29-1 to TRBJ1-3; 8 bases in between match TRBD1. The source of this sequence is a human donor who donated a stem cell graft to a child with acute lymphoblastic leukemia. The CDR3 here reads CSVGAGGASGNTIYF. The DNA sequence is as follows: TGCAGCGTTGGGGCAGGGGGCGCCTCTGGAAACACCATATATTTT.